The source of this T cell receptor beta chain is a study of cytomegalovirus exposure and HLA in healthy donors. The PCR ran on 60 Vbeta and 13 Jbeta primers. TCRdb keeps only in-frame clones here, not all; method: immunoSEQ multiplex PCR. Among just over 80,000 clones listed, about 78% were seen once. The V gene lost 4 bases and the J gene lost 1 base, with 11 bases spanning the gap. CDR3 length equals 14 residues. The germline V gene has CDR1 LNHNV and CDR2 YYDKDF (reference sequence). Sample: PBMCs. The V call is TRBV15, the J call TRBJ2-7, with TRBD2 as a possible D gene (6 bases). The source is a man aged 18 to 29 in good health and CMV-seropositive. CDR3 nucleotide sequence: TGTGCCACCAGCAATGGAGGGTGGTCCTACGAGCAGTACTTC. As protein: CATSNGGWSYEQYF.